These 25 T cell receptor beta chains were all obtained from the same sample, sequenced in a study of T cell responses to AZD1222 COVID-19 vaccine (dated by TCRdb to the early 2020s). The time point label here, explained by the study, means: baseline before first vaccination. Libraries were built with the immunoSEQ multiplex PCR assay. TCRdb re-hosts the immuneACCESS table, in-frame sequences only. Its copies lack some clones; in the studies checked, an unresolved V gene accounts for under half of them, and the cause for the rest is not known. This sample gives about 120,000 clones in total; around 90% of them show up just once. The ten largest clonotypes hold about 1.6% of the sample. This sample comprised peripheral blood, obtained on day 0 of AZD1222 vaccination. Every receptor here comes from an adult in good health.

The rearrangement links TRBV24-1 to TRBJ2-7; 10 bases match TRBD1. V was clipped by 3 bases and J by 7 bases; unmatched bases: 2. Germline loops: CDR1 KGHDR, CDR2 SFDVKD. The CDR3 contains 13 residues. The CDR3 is CATSDDRGLEQYF. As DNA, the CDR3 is TGTGCCACCAGTGATGACAGGGGGCTGGAGCAGTACTTC.

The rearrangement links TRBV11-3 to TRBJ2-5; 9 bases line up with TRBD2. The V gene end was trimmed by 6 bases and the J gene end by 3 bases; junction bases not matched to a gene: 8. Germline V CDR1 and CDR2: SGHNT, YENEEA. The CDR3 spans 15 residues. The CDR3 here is CASSGLTSGKETQYF. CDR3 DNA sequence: TGTGCCAGCAGTGGGCTGACTAGCGGTAAAGAGACCCAGTACTTC. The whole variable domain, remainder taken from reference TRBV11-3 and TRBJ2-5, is EAGVVQSPRYKIIEKKQPVAFWCNPISGHNTLYWYLQNLGQGPELLIRYENEEAVDDSQLPKDRFSAERLKGVDSTLKIQPAELGDSAVYLCASSGLTSGKETQYFGPGTRLLVL.

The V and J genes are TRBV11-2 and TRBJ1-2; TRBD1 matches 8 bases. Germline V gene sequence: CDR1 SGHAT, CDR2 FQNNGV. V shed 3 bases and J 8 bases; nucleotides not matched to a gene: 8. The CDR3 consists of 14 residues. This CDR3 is CASSFGQGAAGYTF. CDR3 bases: TGTGCCAGCAGCTTCGGTCAGGGGGCGGCCGGCTACACCTTC.

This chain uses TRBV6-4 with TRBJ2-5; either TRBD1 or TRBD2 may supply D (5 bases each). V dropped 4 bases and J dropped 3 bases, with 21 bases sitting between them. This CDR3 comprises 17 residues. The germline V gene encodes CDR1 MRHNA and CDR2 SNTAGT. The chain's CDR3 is CASSGTGPWGKKETQYF. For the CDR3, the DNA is TGTGCCAGCAGTGGGACGGGCCCTTGGGGGAAAAAAGAGACCCAGTACTTC.

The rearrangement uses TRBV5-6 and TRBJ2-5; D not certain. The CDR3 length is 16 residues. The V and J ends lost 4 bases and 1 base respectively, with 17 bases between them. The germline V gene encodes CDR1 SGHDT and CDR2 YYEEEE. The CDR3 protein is CASSPRTVESQETQYF. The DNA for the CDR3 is TGTGCCAGCAGCCCTAGGACGGTTGAAAGCCAAGAGACCCAGTACTTC.

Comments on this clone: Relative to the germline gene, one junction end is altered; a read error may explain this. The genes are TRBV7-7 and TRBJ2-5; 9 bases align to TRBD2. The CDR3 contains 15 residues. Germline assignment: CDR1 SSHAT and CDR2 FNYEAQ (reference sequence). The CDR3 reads CASSLGSGRKETQYF. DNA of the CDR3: TGTGCTAGCAGCTTAGGGAGCGGGAGGAAGGAGACCCAGTACTTC.

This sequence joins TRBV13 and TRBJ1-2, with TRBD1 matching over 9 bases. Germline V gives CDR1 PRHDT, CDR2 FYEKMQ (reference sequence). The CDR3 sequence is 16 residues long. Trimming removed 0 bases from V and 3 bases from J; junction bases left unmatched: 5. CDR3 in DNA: TGTGCCAGCAGCTTAGGTGGGACAGGGAGCTACTATGGCTACACCTTC. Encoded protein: CASSLGGTGSYYGYTF.

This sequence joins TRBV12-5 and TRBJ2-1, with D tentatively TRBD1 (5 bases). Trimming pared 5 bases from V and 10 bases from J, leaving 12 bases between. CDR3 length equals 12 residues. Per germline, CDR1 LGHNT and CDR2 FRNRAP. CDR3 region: CASGQGVREQFF. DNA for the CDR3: TGTGCTAGTGGTCAGGGTGTCCGGGAGCAGTTCTTC.

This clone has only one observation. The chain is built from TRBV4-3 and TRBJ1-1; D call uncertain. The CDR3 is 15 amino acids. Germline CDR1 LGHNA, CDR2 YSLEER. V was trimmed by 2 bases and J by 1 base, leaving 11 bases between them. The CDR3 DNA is TGCGCCAGCAGCCAACTGTGGAGATCGAACACTGAAGCTTTCTTT. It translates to CASSQLWRSNTEAFF.

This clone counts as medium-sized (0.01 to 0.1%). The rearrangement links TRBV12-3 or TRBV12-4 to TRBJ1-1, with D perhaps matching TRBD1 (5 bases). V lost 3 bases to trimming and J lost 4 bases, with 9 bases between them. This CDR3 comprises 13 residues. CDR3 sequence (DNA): TGTGCCAGCAGTTTCTCGGGGGGCACTGAAGCTTTCTTT. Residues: CASSFSGGTEAFF.

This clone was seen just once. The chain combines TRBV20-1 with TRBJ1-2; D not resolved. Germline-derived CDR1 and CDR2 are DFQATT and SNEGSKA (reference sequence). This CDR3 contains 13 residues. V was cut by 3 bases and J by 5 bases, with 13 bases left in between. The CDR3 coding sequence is TGCAGTGCTAGTCTGGGGAGCGGTTATGGCTACACCTTC. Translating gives CSASLGSGYGYTF.

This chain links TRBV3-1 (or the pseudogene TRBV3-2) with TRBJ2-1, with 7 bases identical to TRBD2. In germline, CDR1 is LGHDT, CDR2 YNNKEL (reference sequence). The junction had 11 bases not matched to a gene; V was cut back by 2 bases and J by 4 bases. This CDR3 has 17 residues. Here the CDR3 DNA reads TGTGCCAGCAGCCAACTACTAGCGCCCAAGATATACAATGAGCAGTTCTTC. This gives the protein CASSQLLAPKIYNEQFF.

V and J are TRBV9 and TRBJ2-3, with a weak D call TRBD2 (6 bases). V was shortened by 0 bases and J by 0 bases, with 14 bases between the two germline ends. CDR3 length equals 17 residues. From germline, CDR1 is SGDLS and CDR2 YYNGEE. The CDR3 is CASSVAVAGPSTDTQYF. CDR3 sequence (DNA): TGTGCCAGCAGCGTAGCCGTCGCGGGACCCAGCACAGATACGCAGTATTTT. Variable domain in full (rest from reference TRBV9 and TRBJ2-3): DSGVTQTPKHLITATGQRVTLRCSPRSGDLSVYWYQQSLDQGLQFLIQYYNGEERAKGNILERFSAQQFPDLHSELNLSSLELGDSALYFCASSVAVAGPSTDTQYFGPGTRLTVL.

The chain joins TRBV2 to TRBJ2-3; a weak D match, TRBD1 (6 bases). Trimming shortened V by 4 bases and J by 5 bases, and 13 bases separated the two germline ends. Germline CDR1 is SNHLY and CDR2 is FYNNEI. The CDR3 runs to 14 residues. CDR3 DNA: TGTGCCAGCAGTGTACAGGGTAGGGGAGATACGCAGTATTTT. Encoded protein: CASSVQGRGDTQYF.

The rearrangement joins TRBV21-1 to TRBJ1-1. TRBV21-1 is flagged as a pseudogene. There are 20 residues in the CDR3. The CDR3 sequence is CASSKAPREGGPNMNTEAFF. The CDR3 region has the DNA TGTGCCAGCAGCAAAGCCCCCCGGGAGGGAGGACCGAATATGAACACTGAAGCTTTCTTT.

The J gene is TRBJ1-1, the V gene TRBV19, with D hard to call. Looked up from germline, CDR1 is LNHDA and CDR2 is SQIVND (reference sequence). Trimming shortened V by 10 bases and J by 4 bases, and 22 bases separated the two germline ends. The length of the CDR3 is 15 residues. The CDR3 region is CATNTGVGFGTEAFF. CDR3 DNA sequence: TGTGCCACCAATACCGGGGTCGGGTTCGGCACTGAAGCTTTCTTT.

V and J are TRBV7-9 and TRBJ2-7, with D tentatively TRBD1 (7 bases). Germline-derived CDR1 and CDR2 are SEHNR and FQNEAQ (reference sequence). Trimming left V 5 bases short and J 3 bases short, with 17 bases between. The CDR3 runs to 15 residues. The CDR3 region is CASSNLRGAGYEQYF. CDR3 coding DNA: TGTGCCAGCAGCAACCTCAGGGGGGCTGGCTACGAGCAGTACTTC.

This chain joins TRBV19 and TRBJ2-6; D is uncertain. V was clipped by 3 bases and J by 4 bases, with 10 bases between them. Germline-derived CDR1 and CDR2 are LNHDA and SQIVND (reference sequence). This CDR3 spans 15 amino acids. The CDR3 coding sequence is TGTGCCAGTAGTATGAAAGTTGGAGGGGCCAACGTCCTGACTTTC. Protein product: CASSMKVGGANVLTF.

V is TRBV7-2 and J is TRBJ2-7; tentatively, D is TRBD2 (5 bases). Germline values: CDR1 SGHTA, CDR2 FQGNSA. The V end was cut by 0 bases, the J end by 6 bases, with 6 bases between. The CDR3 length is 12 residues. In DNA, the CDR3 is TGTGCCAGCAGCTTAGCAGGGAGCGAGCAGTACTTC. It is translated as CASSLAGSEQYF.

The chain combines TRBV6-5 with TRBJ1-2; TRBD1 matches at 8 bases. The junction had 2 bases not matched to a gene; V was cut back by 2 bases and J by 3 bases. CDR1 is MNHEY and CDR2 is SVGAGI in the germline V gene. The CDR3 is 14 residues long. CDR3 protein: CASSYATGDYGYTF. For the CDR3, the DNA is TGTGCCAGCAGTTACGCGACAGGGGACTATGGCTACACCTTC.

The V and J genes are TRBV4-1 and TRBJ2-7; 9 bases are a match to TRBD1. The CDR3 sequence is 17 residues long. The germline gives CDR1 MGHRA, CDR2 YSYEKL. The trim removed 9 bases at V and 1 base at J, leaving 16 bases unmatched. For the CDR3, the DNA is TGCGCCAGACATAAACTACAGGGGGCCTACATATCCTACGAGCAGTACTTC. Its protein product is CARHKLQGAYISYEQYF.

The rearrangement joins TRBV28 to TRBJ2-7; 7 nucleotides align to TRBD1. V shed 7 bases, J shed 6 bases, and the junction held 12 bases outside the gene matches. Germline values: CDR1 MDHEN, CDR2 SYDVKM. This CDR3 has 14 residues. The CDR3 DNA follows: TGTGCCAGCACCGAGACAGGGCTTCAGAGCGAGCAGTACTTC. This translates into CASTETGLQSEQYF. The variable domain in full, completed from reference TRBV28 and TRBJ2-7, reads DVKVTQSSRYLVKRTGEKVFLECVQDMDHENMFWYRQDPGLGLRLIYFSYDVKMKEKGDIPEGYSVSREKKERFSLILESASTNQTSMYLCASTETGLQSEQYFGPGTRLTVT.

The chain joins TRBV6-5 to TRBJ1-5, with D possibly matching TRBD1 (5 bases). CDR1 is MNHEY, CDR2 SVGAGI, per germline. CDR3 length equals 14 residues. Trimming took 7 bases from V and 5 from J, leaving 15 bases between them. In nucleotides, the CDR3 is TGTGCCAGCACAAAATTGATCAGGGATCAGCCCCAGCATTTT. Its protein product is CASTKLIRDQPQHF.

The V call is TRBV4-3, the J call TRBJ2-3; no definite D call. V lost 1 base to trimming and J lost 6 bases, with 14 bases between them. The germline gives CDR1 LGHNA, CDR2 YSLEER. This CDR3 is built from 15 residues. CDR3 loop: CASSQVSPPTDTQYF. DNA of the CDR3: TGCGCCAGCAGCCAAGTTTCGCCCCCTACGGATACGCAGTATTTT.

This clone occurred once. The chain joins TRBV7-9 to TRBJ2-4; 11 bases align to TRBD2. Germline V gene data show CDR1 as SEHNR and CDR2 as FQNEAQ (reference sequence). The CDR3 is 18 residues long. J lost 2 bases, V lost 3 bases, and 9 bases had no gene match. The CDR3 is CASSFAASGRLTKNIQYF. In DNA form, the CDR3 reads TGTGCCAGCAGCTTTGCCGCTAGCGGGAGGCTCACCAAAAACATTCAGTACTTC. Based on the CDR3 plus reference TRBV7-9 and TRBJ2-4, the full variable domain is DTGVSQNPRHKITKRGQNVTFRCDPISEHNRLYWYRQTLGQGPEFLTYFQNEAQLEKSRLLSDRFSAERPKGSFSTLEIQRTEQGDSAMYLCASSFAASGRLTKNIQYFGAGTRLSVL.